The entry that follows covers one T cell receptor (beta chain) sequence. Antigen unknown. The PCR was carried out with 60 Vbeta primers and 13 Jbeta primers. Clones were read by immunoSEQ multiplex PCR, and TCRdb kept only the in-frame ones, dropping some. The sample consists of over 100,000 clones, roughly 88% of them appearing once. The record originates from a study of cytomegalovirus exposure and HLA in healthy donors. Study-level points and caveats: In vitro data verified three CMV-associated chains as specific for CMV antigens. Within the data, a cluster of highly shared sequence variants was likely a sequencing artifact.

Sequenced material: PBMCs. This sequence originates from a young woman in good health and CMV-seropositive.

The CDR3 protein is CASNPTSGVYNTGELFF. The CDR3 DNA is TGTGCCAGCAATCCGACTAGCGGGGTTTACAACACCGGGGAGCTGTTTTTT. The V call is TRBV27, the J call TRBJ2-2; 11 bases are shared with TRBD2. V lost 7 bases and J lost 2; bases outside the gene matches: 9. The CDR3 contains 17 residues. Germline V gene lookup returns CDR1 MNHEY and CDR2 SMNVEV (reference sequence).